These 9 T cell receptor beta chains share one sample of origin, sequenced in a study of Ad26.COV2.S vaccination and SARS-CoV-2 variants. Using immunoSEQ multiplex PCR, the repertoire was profiled, and TCRdb retains in-frame clones only, with some absent. The table includes around 400,000 clones, approximately 83% detected once. Indicated treatment: some 20 received Ad26.COV2.S at low or high dose, single or two shots; roughly 5 received placebo; per-sample allocation not given. Day 63 following the first vaccine or placebo injection was when the samples were taken. The sequencing here drew on peripheral blood, taken in a trial of Ad26.COV2.S vaccine versus placebo. Source of these receptors: a person aged 18-65 years who received the Ad26.COV2.S COVID-19 vaccine or a placebo.

V gene TRBV7-2 combines with J gene TRBJ2-1; 11 bases match TRBD2. Unmatched junction bases numbered 7, after V lost 5 bases and J lost 7 bases. Germline loops: CDR1 SGHTA, CDR2 FQGNSA. The CDR3 length is 15 residues. The CDR3 loop reads CASSLGLAGPNEQFF. CDR3 nucleotide sequence: TGTGCCAGCAGCCTTGGACTAGCGGGTCCGAATGAGCAGTTCTTC. The full variable domain, in which reference TRBV7-2 and TRBJ2-1 provide the parts outside the CDR3, is GAGVSQSPSNKVTEKGKDVELRCDPISGHTALYWYRQSLGQGLEFLIYFQGNSAPDKSGLPSDRFSAERTGGSVSTLTIQRTQQEDSAVYLCASSLGLAGPNEQFFGPGTRLTVL.

The rearrangement joins TRBV5-1 to TRBJ1-2; 9 bases are a match to TRBD1. V dropped 1 base and J dropped 8; count of bases not matched to a gene: 6. The CDR3 is made up of 14 amino acids. Germline assignment: CDR1 SGHRS and CDR2 YFSETQ. The chain's CDR3 is CASSLPGQGGGYTF. In nucleotides, the CDR3 is TGCGCCAGCAGCTTGCCGGGACAGGGAGGCGGCTACACCTTC.

This chain links TRBV6-5 with TRBJ1-6; D ambiguous. The CDR3 covers 15 residues. Germline V gives CDR1 MNHEY, CDR2 SVGAGI. Trimming pared 5 bases from V and 7 bases from J, leaving 15 bases between. The chain's CDR3 is CASSLTDGLNSPLHF. The CDR3 DNA reads as TGTGCCAGCAGTCTAACCGACGGCTTAAATTCACCCCTCCACTTT.

This chain joins TRBV18 and TRBJ2-4; 10 positions match TRBD1. CDR3 length equals 16 residues. CDR1 KGHSH and CDR2 LQKENI come from the germline V gene. J gave up 3 bases and V 6 bases, and 8 bases lay outside the gene matches. CDR3 sequence reads: CASSLFGTGVKNIQYF. The CDR3 DNA is TGTGCCAGCTCGCTCTTTGGGACAGGGGTCAAAAACATTCAGTACTTC. The variable domain in full, completed from reference TRBV18 and TRBJ2-4, reads NAGVMQNPRHLVRRRGQEARLRCSPMKGHSHVYWYRQLPEEGLKFMVYLQKENIIDESGMPKERFSAEFPKEGPSILRIQQVVRGDSAAYFCASSLFGTGVKNIQYFGAGTRLSVL.

The chain carries TRBV4-1 and TRBJ2-1, with 12 nucleotides matching TRBD2. J gave up 7 bases and V 2 bases, and 6 bases lay outside the gene matches. Germline values: CDR1 MGHRA, CDR2 YSYEKL. CDR3 length equals 16 residues. DNA for the CDR3: TGCGCCAGCAGCCAATCTCTAGCGGGAGGGGTAAATGAGCAGTTCTTC. Translated, it gives CASSQSLAGGVNEQFF.

The chain couples TRBV4-2 to TRBJ2-2; D remains ambiguous. Trimming took off 0 bases at V and 7 bases at J, with 0 bases between the two ends. Germline V lookup: CDR1 LGHNA, CDR2 YNFKEQ. CDR3 length: 11 residues. The CDR3 reads CASSQDGELFF. The CDR3 DNA reads as TGTGCCAGCAGCCAAGACGGGGAGCTGTTTTTT.

V and J are TRBV5-1 and TRBJ1-1; D unclear. Trimming shortened V by 0 bases and J by 7 bases, and 19 bases separated the two germline ends. The CDR3 extends over 16 amino acids. Germline assignment: CDR1 SGHRS and CDR2 YFSETQ. For the CDR3, the DNA is TGCGCCAGCAGCTTGGCGGGTGGAGGGCAGGTTATTGAAGCTTTCTTT. Protein product: CASSLAGGGQVIEAFF.

The chain recombines TRBV18 with TRBJ2-7, with D possibly TRBD1 on 5 matching bases. V was trimmed by 1 base and J by 3 bases, leaving 7 bases between them. CDR1 and CDR2 from the germline V gene are KGHSH and LQKENI. The CDR3 is 13 residues long. The CDR3 protein is CASSPQTDYEQYF. The CDR3 bases are TGTGCCAGCTCACCACAGACAGACTACGAGCAGTACTTC. Based on the CDR3 plus reference TRBV18 and TRBJ2-7, the full variable domain is NAGVMQNPRHLVRRRGQEARLRCSPMKGHSHVYWYRQLPEEGLKFMVYLQKENIIDESGMPKERFSAEFPKEGPSILRIQQVVRGDSAAYFCASSPQTDYEQYFGPGTRLTVT.

The genes are TRBV10-3 and TRBJ1-1, with D perhaps TRBD1 (5 bases). Germline loops: CDR1 ENHRY, CDR2 SYGVKD. This CDR3 region has 14 residues. Trimming pared 6 bases from V and 1 base from J, leaving 12 bases between. The CDR3 loop reads CAIRYSGQNTEAFF. CDR3 in DNA: TGTGCCATCAGATACTCAGGACAGAACACTGAAGCTTTCTTT.